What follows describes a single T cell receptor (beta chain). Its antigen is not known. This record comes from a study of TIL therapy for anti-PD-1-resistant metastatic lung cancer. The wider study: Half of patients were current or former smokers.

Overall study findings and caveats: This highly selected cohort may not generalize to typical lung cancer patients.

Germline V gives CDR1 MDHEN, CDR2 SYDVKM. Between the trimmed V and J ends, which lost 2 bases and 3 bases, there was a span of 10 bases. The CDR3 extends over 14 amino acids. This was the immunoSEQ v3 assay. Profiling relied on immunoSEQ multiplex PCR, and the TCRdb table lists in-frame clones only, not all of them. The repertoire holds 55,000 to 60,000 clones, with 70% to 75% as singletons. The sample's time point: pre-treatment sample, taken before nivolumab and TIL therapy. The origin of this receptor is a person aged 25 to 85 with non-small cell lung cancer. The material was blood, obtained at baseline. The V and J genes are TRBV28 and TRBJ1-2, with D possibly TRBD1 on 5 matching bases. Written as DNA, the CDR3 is TGTGCCAGCAGTTTAACAGGAACCTACTATGGCTACACCTTC. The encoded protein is CASSLTGTYYGYTF.